The 5 T cell receptor beta chains below all came from one sample that was sequenced in a study of vaccination effects on CD4 cells after COVID-19. Peptide-pool stimulation followed by sequencing identified expanded antigen-specific CD4+ clonotypes in the ViraFEST assay. At the end of nine to ten days of culture, CD4+ T cells were isolated. All participants had two doses of either the BNT162b2 or mRNA-1273 vaccine. The assay was immunoSEQ multiplex PCR, and TCRdb's table has in-frame clones only and misses some. The sample includes 20,000 to 25,000 clones, 69% of them seen just once. No antigens are known for them. Sequenced material: CD4+ T cells from PBMCs cultured with SARS-CoV-2 spike peptides, taken after COVID-19 vaccination. These receptors all stem from a human donor who received a COVID-19 vaccine.

The chain joins TRBV5-1 to TRBJ2-1; 9 bases match TRBD2. The V gene's germline CDR1 is SGHRS and CDR2 YFSETQ. The trim removed 5 bases at V and 7 bases at J, leaving 10 bases unmatched. The CDR3 is 15 residues long. CDR3 amino acids: CASRVSGGIANEQFF. CDR3 coding DNA: TGCGCCAGCAGGGTAAGCGGGGGGATTGCGAATGAGCAGTTCTTC.

The J gene is TRBJ1-2, the V gene TRBV19; TRBD1 matches 10 bases. Per germline, CDR1 LNHDA and CDR2 SQIVND (reference sequence). V dropped 4 bases and J dropped 1; count of bases not matched to a gene: 3. The CDR3 is 15 amino acids. The CDR3 DNA reads as TGTGCCAGTAGTAGCGGACAGGGGGATAACTATGGCTACACCTTC. Translation: CASSSGQGDNYGYTF.

The chain links TRBV11-2 to TRBJ2-3; D gene ambiguous. This CDR3 region has 14 residues. V was clipped by 5 bases and J by 3 bases, with 12 bases between them. Looked up from germline, CDR1 is SGHAT and CDR2 is FQNNGV. The CDR3 protein is CASSLRLSTDTQYF. The CDR3, as DNA: TGTGCCAGCAGCCTTAGACTGAGTACAGATACGCAGTATTTT. The full variable domain, in which reference TRBV11-2 and TRBJ2-3 provide the parts outside the CDR3, is EAGVAQSPRYKIIEKRQSVAFWCNPISGHATLYWYQQILGQGPKLLIQFQNNGVVDDSQLPKDRFSAERLKGVDSTLKIQPAKLEDSAVYLCASSLRLSTDTQYFGPGTRLTVL.

This chain joins TRBV10-3 and TRBJ1-2; D is undetermined. This CDR3 has 13 amino acids. The germline gives CDR1 ENHRY, CDR2 SYGVKD. Trimming removed 6 bases at V and 6 bases at J, with 14 bases between. The CDR3 DNA is TGTGCCATCAGACCCGGGATGGGGAATGGCTACACCTTC. It encodes CAIRPGMGNGYTF.

The J gene is TRBJ2-7, the V gene TRBV10-1, with a tentative D call TRBD2 (5 bases). The V end was cut by 0 bases, the J end by 2 bases, with 5 bases between. CDR1 and CDR2 from the germline V gene are WNHNN and SYGVQD (reference sequence). The CDR3 sequence is 13 residues long. The CDR3 is CASSESTTYEQYF. DNA for the CDR3: TGCGCCAGCAGTGAGTCGACTACCTACGAGCAGTACTTC.